The 17 T cell receptor beta chains reported below all come from one sample, sequenced in a study of blood T cell repertoires in COVID-19. The repertoire was sequenced with immunoSEQ multiplex PCR; TCRdb's copy has only in-frame clones and lacks some. Of 36,000 or so clones listed, 90% are singletons. Material for sequencing was peripheral blood. These receptors were collected from a human donor in a cohort sampled during active COVID-19.

V gene TRBV5-1 combines with J gene TRBJ2-6, with D perhaps matching TRBD1 (6 bases). Trimming removed 4 bases from V and 0 bases from J, with 8 bases in between. The length of the CDR3 is 15 residues. Per germline, CDR1 SGHRS and CDR2 YFSETQ. The CDR3 nucleotides are TGCGCCAGCAGCGAAGGGGGCTCTGGGGCCAACGTCCTGACTTTC. Amino acids: CASSEGGSGANVLTF.

The rearrangement links TRBV5-1 to TRBJ1-4; 12 positions match TRBD1. Trimming cost V 4 bases and J 2 bases; bases outside gene matches: 6. CDR3 size: 17 residues. Germline loops: CDR1 SGHRS, CDR2 YFSETQ. In DNA, the CDR3 is TGCGCCAGCAGCGGGGGACAGGGGGCAGTGACTAATGAAAAACTGTTTTTT. It translates to CASSGGQGAVTNEKLFF.

The rearrangement links TRBV7-9 to TRBJ2-1; D not certain. Trimming stripped 8 bases from V and 1 base from J, with 9 bases between. CDR1 is SEHNR and CDR2 is FQNEAQ in the germline V gene (reference sequence). The length of the CDR3 is 13 residues. The CDR3 nucleotides are TGTGCCAGCTCAGGTATGTCCTACAATGAGCAGTTCTTC. Residues: CASSGMSYNEQFF.

V is TRBV10-1 and J is TRBJ2-3; 7 bases are a match to TRBD2. The CDR3 runs to 15 residues. Per germline, CDR1 WNHNN and CDR2 SYGVQD (reference sequence). V lost 2 bases and J lost 1; bases outside the gene matches: 3. CDR3 nucleotide sequence: TGCGCCAGCAGTGAGAGCGGGAAGGGCACAGATACGCAGTATTTT. This sequence encodes CASSESGKGTDTQYF.

This sequence joins TRBV14 and TRBJ1-2; no clear D. Trimming pared 0 bases from V and 7 bases from J, leaving 18 bases between. Germline lookup yields CDR1 SGHDN and CDR2 FVKESK. This CDR3 has 16 residues. In DNA, the CDR3 is TGTGCCAGCAGCCAAGACGGAGCAGCAGCCCGAAGTGGCTACACCTTC. Translating gives CASSQDGAAARSGYTF.

Here the CDR3 reads CASSLSGYEQYF. In DNA form, the CDR3 reads TGTGCCAGCAGCTTGTCCGGCTACGAGCAGTACTTC. The chain has TRBV5-6 and TRBJ2-7; D is undetermined. Germline V gives CDR1 SGHDT, CDR2 YYEEEE. The CDR3 loop spans 12 amino acids. V was clipped by 1 base and J by 3 bases, with 5 bases between them.

This chain uses TRBV6-5 with TRBJ1-2; 9 bases line up with TRBD1. The CDR3 spans 14 residues. J was trimmed by 4 bases and V by 6 bases; bases with no gene match: 6. Germline V lookup: CDR1 MNHEY, CDR2 SVGAGI. The DNA of the CDR3 is TGTGCCAGCAGGAATGGACAGGGGAGCTATGGCTACACCTTC. Protein product: CASRNGQGSYGYTF.

The rearrangement uses TRBV5-8 and TRBJ1-6, with D possibly matching TRBD1 (5 bases). CDR1 is SGHTS and CDR2 is YDEGEE in the germline V gene. Trimming took 4 bases from V and 0 from J, leaving 14 bases between them. This CDR3 comprises 17 residues. The CDR3 loop reads CASSQYRTNSYNSPLHF. CDR3 sequence (DNA): TGTGCCAGCAGCCAATACCGGACAAACTCCTATAATTCACCCCTCCACTTT.

The CDR3 sequence: CATSQAGSGADTQYF. CDR3 sequence (DNA): TGTGCCACCAGCCAAGCGGGATCGGGTGCAGATACGCAGTATTTT. The rearrangement links TRBV15 to TRBJ2-3; 7 bases agree with TRBD2. Trimming removed 5 bases from V and 4 bases from J; junction bases left unmatched: 9. Germline loops: CDR1 LNHNV, CDR2 YYDKDF (reference sequence). The CDR3 totals 15 residues. Variable domain in full (rest from reference TRBV15 and TRBJ2-3): DAMVIQNPRYQVTQFGKPVTLSCSQTLNHNVMYWYQQKSSQAPKLLFHYYDKDFNNEADTPDNFQSRRPNTSFCFLDIRSPGLGDTAMYLCATSQAGSGADTQYFGPGTRLTVL.

This chain joins TRBV27 and TRBJ2-1, with TRBD2 identical over 8 bases. In germline, CDR1 is MNHEY, CDR2 SMNVEV (reference sequence). With V trimmed by 4 bases and J by 9 bases, 11 bases remained unmatched. The CDR3 sequence is 15 residues long. The CDR3 loop reads CASSSPGLGRIEQFF. The DNA of the CDR3 is TGTGCCAGCAGTTCACCGGGACTAGGGCGTATTGAGCAGTTCTTC.

The chain combines TRBV7-6 with TRBJ2-5; 8 nucleotides line up with TRBD2. The V gene's germline CDR1 is SGHVS and CDR2 FNYEAQ. The CDR3 is 15 residues long. V trimming: 6 bases; J trimming: 2 bases; junction bases outside the gene matches: 8. The CDR3: CASRPDSGEQETQYF. The CDR3 nucleotides read TGTGCCAGCAGGCCCGATAGCGGGGAACAAGAGACCCAGTACTTC.

This clone was detected only a few times. This chain links TRBV6-5 with TRBJ2-7, with D possibly being TRBD1 (7 bases). The CDR3 runs 14 residues. Germline CDR1 MNHEY, CDR2 SVGAGI. V lost 6 bases, J lost 5 bases, and 17 bases lay in between. Written as DNA, the CDR3 is TGTGCCAGCAGCCCCGGAGGGGGCATAGACGAGCAGTACTTC. Protein product: CASSPGGGIDEQYF.

The J gene is TRBJ1-1, the V gene TRBV5-4, with a tentative D call TRBD1 (5 bases). V was trimmed by 4 bases and J by 1 base, leaving 11 bases between them. This CDR3 region has 14 residues. CDR1 is SGHNT, CDR2 YYREEE, per germline (reference sequence). CDR3 region: CASSDQGRNTEAFF. The DNA for the CDR3 is TGTGCCAGCAGCGACCAGGGCAGGAACACTGAAGCTTTCTTT.

This clone was seen only a few times. The CDR3: CASSPQGYSNQPQHF. CDR3 sequence (DNA): TGTGCCAGTAGTCCACAGGGTTATAGCAATCAGCCCCAGCATTTT. The V gene is TRBV19, the J gene TRBJ1-5; D might be TRBD1 (6 bases). CDR1 and CDR2 from the germline V gene are LNHDA and SQIVND (reference sequence). CDR3 size: 15 residues. Between the trimmed V and J ends, which lost 5 bases and 0 bases, there was a span of 11 bases.

The chain carries TRBV7-2 and TRBJ1-5; TRBD1 matches at 8 bases. The germline CDR1 and CDR2 sequences are SGHTA and FQGNSA. The V and J ends lost 5 bases and 5 bases, in that order; junction bases with no gene match: 2. The CDR3 is 13 amino acids. The CDR3 sequence is CASSPGGHQPQHF. DNA for the CDR3: TGTGCCAGCAGCCCAGGGGGCCATCAGCCCCAGCATTTT.

This sequence joins TRBV14 and TRBJ2-1, with 10 bases matching TRBD2. The V and J ends lost 2 bases and 4 bases, in that order; junction bases with no gene match: 2. In germline, CDR1 is SGHDN, CDR2 FVKESK. The CDR3 extends over 15 amino acids. CDR3: CASSQTSGAYNEQFF. CDR3 sequence (DNA): TGTGCCAGCAGCCAAACTAGCGGGGCGTACAATGAGCAGTTCTTC. The whole variable domain, filled in from reference TRBV14 and TRBJ2-1, reads EAGVTQFPSHSVIEKGQTVTLRCDPISGHDNLYWYRRVMGKEIKFLLHFVKESKQDESGMPNNRFLAERTGGTYSTLKVQPAELEDSGVYFCASSQTSGAYNEQFFGPGTRLTVL.

V gene TRBV30 combines with J gene TRBJ1-6, with D possibly TRBD1 on 5 matching bases. Trimming cost V 0 bases and J 7 bases, with 13 bases left between them. This CDR3 contains 15 residues. Germline-derived CDR1 and CDR2 are GTSNPN and SVGIG (reference sequence). The CDR3 here is CAWSVGGAGNSPLHF. The CDR3 DNA follows: TGTGCCTGGAGTGTTGGAGGGGCGGGGAATTCACCCCTCCACTTT.